Listed below are T cell receptor beta chains from one sample, sequenced in a study of shared clonotypes between healthy human individuals. The assay was immunoSEQ multiplex PCR, and TCRdb's table has in-frame clones only and misses some. The sample has about 2.2 million clones; approximately 92% are singletons. What was sequenced was naive CD8+ T cells from PBMCs. These receptor sequences come from a young man in good health. Some clones in this sample may be carry-over from other donors' samples. The CDR3 runs from the conserved cysteine through the conserved F or W.

CDR3aa	v_gene	j_gene
CASSPGGAEGYTF	TRBV5-4	TRBJ1-2
CASSRQGLGLEQYF	TRBV5-4	TRBJ2-7
CASSYLGADYGYTF	TRBV6-6	TRBJ1-2
CASTSHEGGTEAFF	TRBV9	TRBJ1-1
CASSLVPGLVGVEQYF	TRBV5-6	TRBJ2-7
CASSTTGLSNQPQHF	TRBV9	TRBJ1-5
CASSDPGDNQPQHF	TRBV6-1	TRBJ1-5
CASEPGISDYTQYF	TRBV11-2	TRBJ2-3
CASSFLRAGELFF	TRBV27	TRBJ2-2
CASGCNRALEYF	TRBV12-5	TRBJ2-7
CASSQGTGAKNIQYF	TRBV4-3	TRBJ2-4
CATSTRDRLPRETQYF	TRBV15	TRBJ2-5
CASSGGGPKTYNEQFF	TRBV11-1	TRBJ2-1
CASSFPSKGSEAFF	TRBV7-9	TRBJ1-1
CASSPSLGGESYEQYF	TRBV27	TRBJ2-7
CASSYGPQESPTYEQYF	TRBV27	TRBJ2-7
CASQELAELNEQFF	TRBV7-6	TRBJ2-1
CASTGDLLREQYF	TRBV18	TRBJ2-7
CASSFLRLAGRTDTQYF	TRBV28	TRBJ2-3